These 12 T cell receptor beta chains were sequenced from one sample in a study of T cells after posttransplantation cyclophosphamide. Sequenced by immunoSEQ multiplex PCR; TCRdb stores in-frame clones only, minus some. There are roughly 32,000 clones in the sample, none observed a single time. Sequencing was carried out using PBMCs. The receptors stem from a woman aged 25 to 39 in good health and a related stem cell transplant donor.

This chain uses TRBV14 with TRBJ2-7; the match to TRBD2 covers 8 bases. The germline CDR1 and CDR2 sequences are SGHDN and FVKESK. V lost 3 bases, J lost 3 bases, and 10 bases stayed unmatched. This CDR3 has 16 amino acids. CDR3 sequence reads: CASSHYSLAGGYEQYF. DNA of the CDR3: TGTGCCAGCAGCCATTATAGCCTAGCGGGCGGCTACGAGCAGTACTTC.

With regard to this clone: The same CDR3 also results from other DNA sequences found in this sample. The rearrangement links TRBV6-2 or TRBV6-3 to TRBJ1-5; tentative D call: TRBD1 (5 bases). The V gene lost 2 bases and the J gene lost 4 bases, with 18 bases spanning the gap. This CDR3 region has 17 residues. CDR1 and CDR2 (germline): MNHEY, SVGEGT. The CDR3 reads CASSYPGWVRVNQPQHF. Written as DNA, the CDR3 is TGTGCCAGCAGTTACCCGGGTTGGGTCAGGGTGAATCAGCCCCAGCATTTT.

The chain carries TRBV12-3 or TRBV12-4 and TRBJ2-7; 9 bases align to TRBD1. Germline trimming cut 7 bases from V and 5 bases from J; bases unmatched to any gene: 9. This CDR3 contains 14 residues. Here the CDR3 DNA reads TGTGCCAGCACCCGGACAGGGGAGTTCCACGAGCAGTACTTC. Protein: CASTRTGEFHEQYF.

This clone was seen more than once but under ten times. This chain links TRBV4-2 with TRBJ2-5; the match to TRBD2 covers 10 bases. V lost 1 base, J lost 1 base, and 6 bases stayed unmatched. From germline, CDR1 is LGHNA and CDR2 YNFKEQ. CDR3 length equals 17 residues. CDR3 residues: CASSQGGSSGGQETQYF. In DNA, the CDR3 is TGTGCCAGCAGCCAAGGAGGTTCTAGCGGGGGCCAAGAGACCCAGTACTTC.

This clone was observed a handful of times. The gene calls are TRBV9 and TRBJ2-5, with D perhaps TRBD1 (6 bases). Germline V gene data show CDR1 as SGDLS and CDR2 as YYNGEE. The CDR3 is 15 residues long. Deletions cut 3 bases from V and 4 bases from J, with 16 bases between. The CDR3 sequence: CASSAIGRGGETQYF. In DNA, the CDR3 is TGTGCCAGCAGCGCGATCGGCCGAGGGGGAGAGACCCAGTACTTC.

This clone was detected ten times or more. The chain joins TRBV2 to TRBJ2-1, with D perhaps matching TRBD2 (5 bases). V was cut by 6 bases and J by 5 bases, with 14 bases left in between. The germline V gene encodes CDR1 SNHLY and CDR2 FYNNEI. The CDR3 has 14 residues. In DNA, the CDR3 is TGTGCCAGCAGACTTCTAGCCGTGGACAATGAGCAGTTCTTC. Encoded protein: CASRLLAVDNEQFF.

CDR3 nucleotide sequence: TGTGCCAGCAGCCGACAGAGGAACACTGAAGCTTTCTTT. Protein: CASSRQRNTEAFF. The V call is TRBV12-3 or TRBV12-4, the J call TRBJ1-1; a weak D match, TRBD1 (5 bases). The CDR3 has 13 amino acids. Trimming removed 6 bases at V and 1 base at J, with 9 bases between.

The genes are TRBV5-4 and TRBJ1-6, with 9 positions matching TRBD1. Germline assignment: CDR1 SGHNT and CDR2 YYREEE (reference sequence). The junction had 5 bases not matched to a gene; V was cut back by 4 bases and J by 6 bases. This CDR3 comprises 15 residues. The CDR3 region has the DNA TGTGCCAGCAGCGTACCGGGACAGGGTAATTCACCCCTCCACTTT. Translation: CASSVPGQGNSPLHF.

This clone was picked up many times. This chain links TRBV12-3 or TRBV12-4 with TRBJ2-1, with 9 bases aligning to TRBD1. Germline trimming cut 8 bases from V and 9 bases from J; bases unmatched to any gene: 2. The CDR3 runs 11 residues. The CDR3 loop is CASWTGVEQFF. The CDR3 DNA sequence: TGTGCCAGCTGGACAGGGGTTGAGCAGTTCTTC.

CDR3 protein: CASSLAGGQVGSYEQYF. As DNA, the CDR3 is TGTGCCAGCAGTTTAGCTGGGGGACAGGTGGGGTCCTACGAGCAGTACTTC. The chain has TRBV12-3 or TRBV12-4 and TRBJ2-5; the match to TRBD1 covers 8 bases. The J call is doubtful: the DNA matches TRBJ2-7 better. The CDR3 covers 17 residues.

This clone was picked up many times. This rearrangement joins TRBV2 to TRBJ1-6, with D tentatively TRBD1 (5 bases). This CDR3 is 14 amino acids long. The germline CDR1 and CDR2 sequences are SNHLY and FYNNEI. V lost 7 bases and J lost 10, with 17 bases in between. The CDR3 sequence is CASMREPGGSPLHF. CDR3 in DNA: TGTGCCAGCATGAGGGAACCCGGGGGGTCACCCCTCCACTTT.

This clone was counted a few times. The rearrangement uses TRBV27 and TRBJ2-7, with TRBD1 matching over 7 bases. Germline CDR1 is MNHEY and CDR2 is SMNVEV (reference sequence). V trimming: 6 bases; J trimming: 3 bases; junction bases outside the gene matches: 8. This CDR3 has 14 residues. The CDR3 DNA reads TGTGCCAGCAGCCTGAAGGGGGCTATCTACGAGCAGTACTTC. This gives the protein CASSLKGAIYEQYF.